This T cell receptor (beta chain) was identified during a study of blood T cell repertoires in COVID-19. Turning to the study itself: The origin of the acute and convalescent COVID-19 samples was the United States, Italy and Spain. T cells, B-cell-depleted T cells, or PBMCs provided the cDNA or gDNA that served as material.

The authors' processing: Counts of nucleated cells, estimated from reference gene primer amplification, were obtained. Libraries were prepared by immunoSEQ multiplex PCR; TCRdb keeps only in-frame clonotypes and omits some of them. V and J calls and clone size come straight from that table; D and trimming were deduced from the DNA. The table shows over 250,000 clones, with approximately 89% occurring only once. The CDR3 is made up of 16 amino acids. Trimming removed 1 base from V and 5 bases from J; junction bases left unmatched: 10. Looked up from germline, CDR1 is SGHNT and CDR2 is YYREEE (reference sequence).

The TCR originated in a woman aged 45 to 65 with acute or convalescent COVID-19. The sequencing input was peripheral blood. The chain employs TRBV5-4 and TRBJ2-3, with 7 bases that match TRBD2. This chain's CDR3 is CASSLFSSGPQDTQYF. CDR3 in DNA: TGTGCCAGCAGCTTGTTCTCTAGCGGACCCCAAGATACGCAGTATTTT.